This TCR beta chain is drawn from a study of CD8 T cells in Susac syndrome. cDNA came from roughly 0.53 to 1 ug RNA primed by random hexamers. TCRdb recomputed calls from the immunoSEQ multiplex PCR reads with MiXCR, one row per CDR3 protein. The table records some 260,000 distinct CDR3 sequences, about 85% of them present only once. Findings and limits, study-wide: The study acknowledged a relatively small number of individuals in its TCR sequencing and HLA analysis.

The authors sequenced TCR beta from blood CD8+ and CD4+ T cells. V shed 5 bases and J shed 3 bases, with 10 bases lying between them. This CDR3 is built from 13 residues. Germline V gene lookup returns CDR1 SEHNR and CDR2 FQNEAQ (reference sequence). Points on this clonotype: Its antigen is not known.

The clonotype was recovered from a human donor with multiple sclerosis. The rearrangement uses TRBV7-9 and TRBJ2-5; D not certain. Sequencing was performed on CD8+ T cells from PBMCs. The CDR3: CASSLSSKETQYF. The CDR3 DNA follows: TGTGCCAGCAGCCTATCGAGCAAAGAGACCCAGTACTTC.